This TCR beta chain was sequenced for a study of blood T cell repertoires in COVID-19. As originally analysed: Reference gene primer amplification yielded estimated nucleated cell counts. TCRdb's copy holds only in-frame clones and misses some; the assay was immunoSEQ multiplex PCR. D and trimming come from the DNA, and the V and J calls and clone size come from that table. Of 200,000 to 300,000 clones in the sample, about 91% are singletons; the top ten hold under 3%. The source is a person between 18 and 35 years old with COVID-19, enrolled during active disease. The sequencing sample was made of peripheral blood.

CDR3 sequence: CASRAQGKGELFF. Written as DNA, the CDR3 is TGTGCCAGCAGAGCACAGGGGAAGGGAGAACTGTTTTTT. V gene TRBV7-2 combines with J gene TRBJ1-4; the match to TRBD1 covers 7 bases. CDR1 is SGHTA and CDR2 is FQGNSA in the germline V gene. This CDR3 spans 13 amino acids. Losses at the gene ends were 6 bases for V and 12 bases for J; bases not matched to a gene: 10.